The next 31 T cell receptor beta chains were all read from a single sample in a study of regulatory T cells in long-lasting Graves disease (dated by TCRdb to about 2021). The intended sense of this specimen's time point label: newly diagnosed GD, antithyroid drugs for less than 3 months. RNA was extracted from PBMCs in TRIzol for both TCR sequencing and RNA sequencing. The library was generated by multiplex PCR. Data came from an Illumina HiSeq 4000. TCR beta libraries were built with iRepertoire HTBI primers and Arm-PCR amplification of CDR3 regions. The public reads were reprocessed in TCRdb via fastp at Q25 and MiXCR, keeping in-frame beta chains. Here each entry gathers all rows of one CDR3 protein and keeps the most common genes and DNA. The sample contains a few hundred thousand distinct CDR3 sequences, over 15% of them found a single time. Around 27% of the sample belongs to the ten largest clones.

This sample was also put to use in a study of T cells in Graves' hyperthyroidism and ophthalmopathy.

Sequences were derived from peripheral blood mononuclear cells (PBMCs), sampled at new diagnosis, from a patient treated with antithyroid drugs. The receptors originated from a middle-aged man with Graves disease. Donor details come from another sample of the same person, matched by shared clones.

This clonotype showed up many times. The rearrangement links TRBV20-1 to TRBJ2-4; D uncertain. This CDR3 has 16 amino acids. The V end was cut by 1 base, the J end by 2 bases, with 15 bases between. The germline V gene encodes CDR1 DFQATT and CDR2 SNEGSKA (reference sequence). The chain's CDR3 is CSARGTQGRTKNIQYF. The CDR3 nucleotides are TGCAGTGCTAGAGGAACCCAAGGCAGAACCAAAAACATTCAGTACTTC.

As for this clonotype: Since a much larger clone is just one base distant, this may be a read error. The chain carries TRBV6-1 and TRBJ2-7, with TRBD1 as a possible D gene (5 bases). This CDR3 comprises 13 residues. The germline gives CDR1 MNHNS, CDR2 SASEGT. The V and J ends lost 7 bases and 2 bases respectively, with 12 bases between them. The CDR3 coding sequence is TGTGCCAGCACCATAGACAGCCCCTACGAGCAGTACTTC. Its translation: CASTIDSPYEQYF.

V is TRBV7-9 and J is TRBJ1-1; maybe TRBD1 (5 bases). The CDR3 length is 13 residues. Trimming left V 8 bases short and J 2 bases short, with 12 bases between. CDR1 SEHNR and CDR2 FQNEAQ come from the germline V gene (reference sequence). The CDR3 nucleotides are TGTGCCAGCGAAAGTCAGGGCAACACTGAAGCTTTCTTT. It codes for CASESQGNTEAFF.

The V and J genes are TRBV15 and TRBJ2-3; maybe TRBD2 (6 bases). Germline CDR1 is LNHNV and CDR2 is YYDKDF (reference sequence). The CDR3 covers 16 residues. Between the trimmed V and J ends, which lost 3 bases and 2 bases, there was a span of 15 bases. In DNA, the CDR3 is TGTGCCACCAGCAGGGATGCGGGGTTGGTCACAGATACGCAGTATTTT. Protein product: CATSRDAGLVTDTQYF. The whole variable domain, remainder taken from reference TRBV15 and TRBJ2-3, is DAMVIQNPRYQVTQFGKPVTLSCSQTLNHNVMYWYQQKSSQAPKLLFHYYDKDFNNEADTPDNFQSRRPNTSFCFLDIRSPGLGDTAMYLCATSRDAGLVTDTQYFGPGTRLTVL.

This clonotype occurred many times. The chain combines TRBV20-1 with TRBJ2-3; 8 bases line up with TRBD1. Germline V gene data show CDR1 as DFQATT and CDR2 as SNEGSKA (reference sequence). This CDR3 spans 17 amino acids. The trim removed 0 bases at V and 1 base at J, leaving 9 bases unmatched. CDR3 bases: TGCAGTGCTAGAGATCTAAGGACAGGGCTTGGCACAGATACGCAGTATTTT. Translation gives CSARDLRTGLGTDTQYF.

V gene TRBV4-1 combines with J gene TRBJ1-2; 9 positions match TRBD1. The CDR3 has 16 amino acids. The V segment lost 0 bases and the J segment 5 bases; nucleotides outside the gene matches: 7. Germline-derived CDR1 and CDR2 are MGHRA and YSYEKL. CDR3 in amino acids: CASSQDPTGGTYGYTF. The CDR3 DNA is TGCGCCAGCAGCCAAGATCCTACAGGGGGCACATATGGCTACACCTTC.

This clonotype was detected many times. The rearrangement joins TRBV20-1 to TRBJ1-1; 9 bases line up with TRBD1. Trimming took 2 bases from V and 1 from J; bases not matched to a gene: 8. The CDR3 is 16 residues long. The germline gives CDR1 DFQATT, CDR2 SNEGSKA (reference sequence). CDR3: CSARLGQGRGNTEAFF. As DNA, the CDR3 is TGCAGTGCTAGATTGGGACAGGGAAGAGGGAACACTGAAGCTTTCTTT.

V and J are TRBV10-3 and TRBJ2-7; either TRBD1 or TRBD2 may supply D (6 bases each). The CDR3 sequence is 12 residues long. Trimming removed 5 bases from V and 4 bases from J, with 9 bases in between. CDR1 ENHRY and CDR2 SYGVKD come from the germline V gene. The CDR3 is CAISKGGYEQYF. In DNA, the CDR3 is TGTGCCATCAGTAAAGGGGGGTACGAGCAGTACTTC.

In this sample, this clonotype turned up a few times. The chain carries TRBV30 and TRBJ1-5; D uncertain. Germline CDR1 reads GTSNPN; CDR2 reads SVGIG (reference sequence). The CDR3 has 14 residues. V lost 2 bases and J lost 5, with 13 bases in between. The CDR3, as DNA: TGTGCCTGGAGTATCGGTATTCGGGATCAGCCCCAGCATTTT. It specifies CAWSIGIRDQPQHF. Full variable domain (outside the CDR3, taken from reference TRBV30 and TRBJ1-5): SQTIHQWPATLVQPVGSPLSLECTVEGTSNPNLYWYRQAAGRGLQLLFYSVGIGQISSEVPQNLSASRPQDRQFILSSKKLLLSDSGFYLCAWSIGIRDQPQHFGDGTRLSIL.

This clonotype was observed many times. The chain links TRBV6-5 to TRBJ2-3, with TRBD2 matching 11 bases. CDR1 MNHEY and CDR2 SVGAGI come from the germline V gene. After removal of 4 bases from V and 7 bases from J, the junction contained 7 bases not matched to a gene. This CDR3 contains 15 residues. The CDR3 sequence: CASSFLGLAVHTQYF. In DNA, the CDR3 is TGTGCCAGCAGTTTCCTGGGACTAGCGGTTCATACGCAGTATTTT.

This clonotype was recorded at least ten times. J is TRBJ2-7 and V is TRBV11-2, with TRBD2 matching 11 bases. The CDR3 runs to 16 residues. Germline V lookup: CDR1 SGHAT, CDR2 FQNNGV. Germline trimming cut 1 base from V and 2 bases from J; bases unmatched to any gene: 4. The CDR3 nucleotides read TGTGCCAGCAGCTTAGCGGGACTAGCGGACACCTACGAGCAGTACTTC. This codes for CASSLAGLADTYEQYF. Based on the CDR3 plus reference TRBV11-2 and TRBJ2-7, the full variable domain is EAGVAQSPRYKIIEKRQSVAFWCNPISGHATLYWYQQILGQGPKLLIQFQNNGVVDDSQLPKDRFSAERLKGVDSTLKIQPAKLEDSAVYLCASSLAGLADTYEQYFGPGTRLTVT.

Details on this clonotype: This CDR3 is missing its conserved last phenylalanine or tryptophan, likely due to a read error. The chain is built from TRBV9 and TRBJ1-2; D is unresolved. Germline V gives CDR1 SGDLS, CDR2 YYNGEE. V lost 2 bases to trimming and J lost 8 bases, with 16 bases between them. The CDR3 loop spans 14 amino acids. The CDR3, as DNA: TGTGCCAGCAGCGTCTTAGGACCGGGGAGCGGCTACACCCTC. This translates into CASSVLGPGSGYTL.

There are many counts of this clonotype. V and J are TRBV3-1 and TRBJ2-2, with 8 positions matching TRBD2. This CDR3 contains 17 residues. Germline V gives CDR1 LGHDT, CDR2 YNNKEL (reference sequence). The V and J ends lost 0 bases and 4 bases, in that order; junction bases with no gene match: 7. The CDR3 nucleotides are TGTGCCAGCAGCCAAGATTGGACTAGCCTAGTCACCGGGGAGCTGTTTTTT. Its translation: CASSQDWTSLVTGELFF.

This clonotype has a count of ten or more. The CDR3 bases are TGTGCCAGCAGTTATCTAGGGACTAGCGGGGGCCCCTACGAGCAGTACTTC. Amino acids: CASSYLGTSGGPYEQYF. The chain recombines TRBV27 with TRBJ2-7; TRBD2 agrees at 14 bases. V gave up 4 bases and J gave up 2 bases; unmatched junction bases: 7. Germline assignment: CDR1 MNHEY and CDR2 SMNVEV (reference sequence). CDR3 length: 17 amino acids.

This clonotype was seen repeatedly, ten times or more. The chain couples TRBV28 to TRBJ2-3; 9 bases agree with TRBD2. Germline CDR1 reads MDHEN; CDR2 reads SYDVKM. This CDR3 is built from 16 residues. The V and J ends lost 4 bases and 4 bases, in that order; junction bases with no gene match: 9. The CDR3 bases are TGTGCCAGCAGTTCCCAGGAGCGGGGGGCCTCAGATACGCAGTATTTT. Residues: CASSSQERGASDTQYF.

This clonotype was counted only a few times. The genes are TRBV28 and TRBJ1-5; D might be TRBD1 (6 bases). Germline V gene sequence: CDR1 MDHEN, CDR2 SYDVKM. The CDR3 spans 12 residues. V lost 3 bases, J lost 9 bases, and 9 bases lay in between. CDR3 coding DNA: TGTGCCAGCAGTTTTGGGGGCCGGCCCCAGCATTTT. It is translated as CASSFGGRPQHF.

The sample holds many counts of this clonotype. V is TRBV2 and J is TRBJ2-7; D might be TRBD2 (5 bases). V shed 1 base and J shed 6 bases, with 16 bases lying between them. The germline V gene has CDR1 SNHLY and CDR2 FYNNEI. This CDR3 contains 15 residues. CDR3 sequence: CASSEVWYGGGEQYF. CDR3 sequence (DNA): TGTGCCAGCAGTGAAGTTTGGTACGGAGGCGGCGAGCAGTACTTC. Together with reference TRBV2 and TRBJ2-7, the CDR3 gives the full variable domain: EPEVTQTPSHQVTQMGQEVILRCVPISNHLYFYWYRQILGQKVEFLVSFYNNEISEKSEIFDDQFSVERPDGSNFTLKIRSTKLEDSAMYFCASSEVWYGGGEQYFGPGTRLTVT.

This rearrangement joins TRBV5-1 to TRBJ2-3; 11 nucleotides line up with TRBD2. The germline CDR1 and CDR2 sequences are SGHRS and YFSETQ. This CDR3 has 17 residues. Trimming at V came to 2 bases and at J to 3 bases, leaving 8 bases not matched to a gene. Here the CDR3 reads CASSLDPLAGGTDTQYF. CDR3 bases: TGCGCCAGCAGCTTAGATCCCCTAGCGGGGGGTACAGATACGCAGTATTTT. The full variable domain, completed using reference TRBV5-1 and TRBJ2-3, is KAGVTQTPRYLIKTRGQQVTLSCSPISGHRSVSWYQQTPGQGLQFLFEYFSETQRNKGNFPGRFSGRQFSNSRSEMNVSTLELGDSALYLCASSLDPLAGGTDTQYFGPGTRLTVL.

Ten or more counts support this clonotype. CDR3 DNA: TGTGCCAGCAGTCATCGCAGCGGGGGTGGAGAGACCCAGTACTTC. Protein: CASSHRSGGGETQYF. The V and J genes are TRBV28 and TRBJ2-5; 8 nucleotides line up with TRBD2. The CDR3 runs 15 residues. V was pared by 5 bases and J by 4 bases, with 9 bases of the junction left unmatched. Germline values: CDR1 MDHEN, CDR2 SYDVKM.

Ten or more counts support this clonotype. The rearrangement uses TRBV2 and TRBJ1-5; 11 nucleotides match TRBD1. V shed 6 bases, J shed 7 bases, and the junction held 2 bases outside the gene matches. This CDR3 is built from 13 residues. Germline V gene data show CDR1 as SNHLY and CDR2 as FYNNEI. The CDR3 sequence: CASRGTGGQPQHF. The CDR3 nucleotides read TGTGCCAGCAGGGGGACAGGGGGACAGCCCCAGCATTTT.

This clonotype was seen ten or more times. This rearrangement joins TRBV28 to TRBJ1-6; the match to TRBD1 covers 8 bases. After removal of 7 bases from V and 3 bases from J, the junction contained 8 bases not matched to a gene. The CDR3 extends over 16 amino acids. Germline-derived CDR1 and CDR2 are MDHEN and SYDVKM. The CDR3 sequence: CASKGQGGFYNSPLHF. Written as DNA, the CDR3 is TGTGCCAGCAAAGGACAGGGAGGATTCTATAATTCACCCCTCCACTTT.

This rearrangement joins TRBV19 to TRBJ2-1; perhaps TRBD2 as D (6 bases). With 7 bases removed from V and 3 bases from J, the gap between germline ends came to 16 bases. CDR3 length: 15 amino acids. Germline lookup yields CDR1 LNHDA and CDR2 SQIVND (reference sequence). CDR3 bases: TGTGCCAGTAAAGCCGGGACTCTCGACTACAATGAGCAGTTCTTC. Amino acid sequence: CASKAGTLDYNEQFF.

In this sample, this clonotype turned up many times. This rearrangement joins TRBV7-6 to TRBJ2-3, with unresolved D. V lost 3 bases and J 3 bases, leaving 16 bases between the germline ends. The CDR3 is 16 residues long. Germline CDR1 reads SGHVS; CDR2 reads FNYEAQ. CDR3: CASSFLDRARTDTQYF. The CDR3 bases are TGTGCCAGCAGCTTCTTGGACCGGGCGAGAACAGATACGCAGTATTTT. The full variable domain, rest sourced from reference TRBV7-6 and TRBJ2-3, is GAGVSQSPRYKVTKRGQDVALRCDPISGHVSLYWYRQALGQGPEFLTYFNYEAQQDKSGLPNDRFSAERPEGSISTLTIQRTEQRDSAMYRCASSFLDRARTDTQYFGPGTRLTVL.

The chain recombines TRBV12-3 or TRBV12-4 with TRBJ1-6; D perhaps matches TRBD1 (6 bases). The V end lost 6 bases, the J end lost 0 bases, and 12 bases lay between the germline ends. The CDR3 is 16 residues long. The CDR3 DNA follows: TGTGCCAGCAGGCAGGACAGTGGCTCCTATAATTCACCCCTCCACTTT. Protein product: CASRQDSGSYNSPLHF.

The sample holds many counts of this clonotype. This chain uses TRBV9 with TRBJ2-7, with 8 positions matching TRBD2. V was pared by 1 base and J by 3 bases, with 9 bases of the junction left unmatched. Germline V gene lookup returns CDR1 SGDLS and CDR2 YYNGEE. The CDR3 runs 16 residues. DNA for the CDR3: TGTGCCAGCAGCGTAAGAGGGGCTAGCGGGCTCTACGAGCAGTACTTC. This encodes CASSVRGASGLYEQYF.

In its sample, this clonotype was seen many times. The V call is TRBV7-3, the J call TRBJ2-7; the match to TRBD1 covers 9 bases. J gave up 3 bases and V 3 bases, and 6 bases lay outside the gene matches. This CDR3 has 15 residues. In germline, CDR1 is SGHTA, CDR2 FQGTGA. The CDR3 here is CASSLLPGQGYEQYF. In DNA form, the CDR3 reads TGTGCCAGCAGCTTGTTACCGGGACAGGGCTACGAGCAGTACTTC.

This clonotype was observed at least ten times. The J gene is TRBJ1-4, the V gene TRBV2; 8 nucleotides align to TRBD1. V gave up 6 bases and J gave up 3 bases; unmatched junction bases: 9. This CDR3 contains 16 residues. Germline CDR1 is SNHLY and CDR2 is FYNNEI. For the CDR3, the DNA is TGTGCCAGCAGAACTGGACAGGGAGACTCTAATGAAAAACTGTTTTTT. Translation: CASRTGQGDSNEKLFF.

About this clonotype itself: Just one base apart from a much larger clone, this may be a read error. The chain has TRBV2 and TRBJ2-5; D is ambiguous. CDR1 SNHLY and CDR2 FYNNEI come from the germline V gene. The V end lost 5 bases, the J end lost 5 bases, and 9 bases lay between the germline ends. The CDR3 loop spans 12 amino acids. CDR3 region: CASSKTRETQYF. For the CDR3, the DNA is TGTGCCAGCAGTAAAACCCGGGAGACCCAGTACTTC. The full variable domain, with the rest looked up from reference TRBV2 and TRBJ2-5, is EPEVTQTPSHQVTQMGQEVILRCVPISNHLYFYWYRQILGQKVEFLVSFYNNEISEKSEIFDDQFSVERPDGSNFTLKIRSTKLEDSAMYFCASSKTRETQYFGPGTRLLVL.

This clonotype was counted many times. The chain carries TRBV5-1 and TRBJ2-7; 8 nucleotides align to TRBD1. The CDR3 runs 12 residues. The V gene end was trimmed by 4 bases and the J gene end by 5 bases; junction bases not matched to a gene: 2. CDR1 is SGHRS, CDR2 YFSETQ, per germline. CDR3 amino acids: CASSEDRDEQYF. The CDR3, as DNA: TGCGCCAGCAGCGAGGACAGGGACGAGCAGTACTTC.

This clonotype has just a few counts. The rearrangement links TRBV25-1 to TRBJ2-3, with a tentative D call TRBD1 (6 bases). The ends were cut back, 3 bases at V and 2 bases at J, with 9 bases in the middle. The CDR3 has 14 residues. Germline V lookup: CDR1 MGHDK, CDR2 SYGVNS. This CDR3 is CASSDTGNTDTQYF. In DNA form, the CDR3 reads TGTGCCAGCAGTGATACAGGGAACACAGATACGCAGTATTTT.

V gene TRBV29-1 combines with J gene TRBJ1-4; unclear D gene. Germline lookup yields CDR1 SQVTM and CDR2 ANQGSEA. The V gene lost 4 bases and the J gene lost 3 bases, with 0 bases spanning the gap. The CDR3 has 10 amino acids. The CDR3 protein is CSVANEKLFF. The CDR3 bases are TGCAGCGTTGCTAATGAAAAACTGTTTTTT.